This T cell receptor beta chain derives from a study of OX40 agonist ivuxolimab in advanced cancers. Looking at the study overall: The costimulatory receptor OX40 (CD134) was targeted by ivuxolimab, a fully human IgG2 agonistic monoclonal antibody. The dose-escalation cohort was 82.7% male with a mean age of about 58 years, ranging from roughly 23 to 85. Of the roughly 51 dose-escalation patients, hepatocellular carcinoma was present in about 20, melanoma in approximately 15, renal cell carcinoma in 9 and head and neck cancer in 9. Patients were allowed to have had prior anti-PD-1, anti-PD-L1 or anti-CTLA-4 therapy, and 40% of the dose-escalation patients had previously received checkpoint inhibitors. Three dose-escalation patients achieved partial responses, one with hepatocellular carcinoma and two with cutaneous melanoma. The paper reports the monotherapy dose-escalation portion (N ≈ 50 patients) of the phase I ivuxolimab trial. Intravenous ivuxolimab was administered to patients every 2 weeks at six dose levels: 0.01, 0.1, 0.3, 1.5, 3 and 10 mg/kg. Peripheral TCRbeta sequencing aimed to test whether ivuxolimab altered TCR sequence diversity and caused clonal T-cell expansion. Findings and caveats that apply to the study as a whole: In partial responders in the 0.1-3.0 mg/kg groups, normalized peripheral clonal expansion was found to be among the lowest, especially among CD8+ T cells. The antigen specificity of the clonally expanded peripheral T cells was not determined. After ivuxolimab, more expanded clones were found on average in CD8+ T cells than in CD4+ T cells. At doses from 0.1 to 3.0 mg/kg, clonal expansion was seen in both CD4+ and CD8+ blood T cells between baseline and week 6. Low levels of normalized T-cell clonal expansion were also seen in some nonresponding patients.

To note about this clone: There is no known antigen for this receptor. No much larger clone is present one base from it, and per-base qualities are unavailable.

The trial excluded patients who had a history of autoimmune disease or were on systemic immunosuppression. Peripheral blood for TCR sequencing was collected from all dose cohorts at baseline, on cycle 4 day 1, and on cycle 7 day 1. The samples were taken from a phase I, first-in-human, multicenter, open-label dose-escalation trial of ivuxolimab. Adults with locally advanced or metastatic melanoma, renal cell carcinoma, hepatocellular carcinoma or head and neck squamous cell carcinoma were enrolled in the trial. Before TCR sequencing, CD4+ T cells and CD8+ T cells were sorted from peripheral blood as separate populations. To sequence the TCRbeta CDR3 region, genomic DNA was isolated from the sorted cells. TCRbeta CDR3 regions were sequenced using the immunoSEQ Assay. Held by TCRdb, this immuneACCESS table contains in-frame sequences only and omits some clones. Under half of the omission traces to an unresolved V gene where checked; the cause of the rest is unknown. The sample table records roughly 80,000 clones; approximately 79% of these occur just once. Together, the top ten hold more than 1.5% of the sample.

The germline V gene specifies SGDLS as CDR1 and YYNGEE as CDR2. V drops 4 bases and J drops 2 bases, leaving 17 bases in between. The CDR3 measures 16 amino acids from cysteine to phenylalanine. Just the 48-base CDR3 DNA is kept, in frame starting at base 1. The chain uses TRBV9 and TRBJ2-3, with TRBD1 tentatively as D gene (6 bases match). Source: CD4+ or CD8+ T cells sorted from blood, taken in a trial of the OX40 agonist ivuxolimab. This TCR was recovered from an adult with an advanced solid tumor such as melanoma, head and neck, liver or kidney cancer. The CDR3 protein: CASSPTTGQLTDTQYF. The nucleotides read TGTGCCAGCAGCCCCACAACCGGACAGCTCACAGATACGCAGTATTTT.